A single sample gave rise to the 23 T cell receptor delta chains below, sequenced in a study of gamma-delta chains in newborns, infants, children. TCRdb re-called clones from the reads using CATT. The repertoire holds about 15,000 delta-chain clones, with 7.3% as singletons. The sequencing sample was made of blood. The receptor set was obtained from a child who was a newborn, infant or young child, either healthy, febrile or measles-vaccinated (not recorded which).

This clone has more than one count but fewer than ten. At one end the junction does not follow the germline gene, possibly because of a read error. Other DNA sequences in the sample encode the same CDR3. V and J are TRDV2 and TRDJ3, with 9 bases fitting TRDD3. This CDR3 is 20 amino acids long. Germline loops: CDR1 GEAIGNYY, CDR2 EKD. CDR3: CACDPVLGDRSSWDTRQMFF. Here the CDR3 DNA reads TGTGCCTGTGATCCCGTACTGGGGGACCGAAGCTCCTGGGACACCCGCCAGATGTTTTTC.

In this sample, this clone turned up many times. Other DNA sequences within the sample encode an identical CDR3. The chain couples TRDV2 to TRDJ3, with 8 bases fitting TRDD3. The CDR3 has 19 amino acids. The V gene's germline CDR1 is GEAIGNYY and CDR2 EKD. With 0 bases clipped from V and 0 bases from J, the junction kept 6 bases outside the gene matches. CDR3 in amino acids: CACDTWGMPSSWDTRQMFF. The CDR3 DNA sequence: TGTGCCTGTGACACCTGGGGGATGCCTAGCTCCTGGGACACCCGACAGATGTTTTTC.

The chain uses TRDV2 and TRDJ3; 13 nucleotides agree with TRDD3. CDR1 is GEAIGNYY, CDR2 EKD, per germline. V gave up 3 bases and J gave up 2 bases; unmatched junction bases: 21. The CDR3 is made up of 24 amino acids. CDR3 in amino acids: CACDPVVLGDTRGNGPWDTRQMFF. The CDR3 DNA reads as TGTGCCTGTGACCCGGTCGTACTGGGGGATACGAGAGGTAATGGCCCCTGGGACACCCGACAGATGTTTTTC.

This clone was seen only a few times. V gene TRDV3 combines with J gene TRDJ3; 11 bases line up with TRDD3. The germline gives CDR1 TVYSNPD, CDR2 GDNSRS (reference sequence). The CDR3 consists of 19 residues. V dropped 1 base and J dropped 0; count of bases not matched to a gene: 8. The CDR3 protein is CAFIPGGYLSSWDTRQMFF. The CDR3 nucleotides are TGTGCCTTTATTCCTGGGGGATACCTAAGCTCCTGGGACACCCGACAGATGTTTTTC.

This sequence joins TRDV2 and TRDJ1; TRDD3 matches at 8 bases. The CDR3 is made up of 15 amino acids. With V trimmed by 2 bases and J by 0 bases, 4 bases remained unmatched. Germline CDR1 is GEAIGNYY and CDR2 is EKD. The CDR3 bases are TGTGCCTGTGACATGCTGGGGGACCACACCGATAAACTCATCTTT. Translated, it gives CACDMLGDHTDKLIF.

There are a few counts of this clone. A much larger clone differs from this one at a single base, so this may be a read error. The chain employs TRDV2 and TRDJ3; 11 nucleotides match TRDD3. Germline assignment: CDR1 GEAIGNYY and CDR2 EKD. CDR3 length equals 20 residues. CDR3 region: CACDYMLGDTGSWDARQMFF. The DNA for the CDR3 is TGTGCCTGTGACTACATGCTGGGGGATACAGGCTCCTGGGACGCCCGACAGATGTTTTTC.

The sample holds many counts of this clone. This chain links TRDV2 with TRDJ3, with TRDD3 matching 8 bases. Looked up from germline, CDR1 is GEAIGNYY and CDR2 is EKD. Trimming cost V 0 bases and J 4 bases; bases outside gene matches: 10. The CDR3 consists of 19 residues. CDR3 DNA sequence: TGTGCCTGTGACACCCTAATGGGGGATCCACGTTGGGACACCCGACAGATGTTTTTC. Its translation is CACDTLMGDPRWDTRQMFF.

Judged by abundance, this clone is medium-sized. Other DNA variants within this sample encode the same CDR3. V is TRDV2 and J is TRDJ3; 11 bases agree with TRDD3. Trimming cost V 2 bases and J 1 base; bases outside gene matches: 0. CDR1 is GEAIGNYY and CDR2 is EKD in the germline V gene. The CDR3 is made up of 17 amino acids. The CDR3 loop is CACDNWGISWDTRQMFF. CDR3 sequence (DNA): TGTGCCTGTGACAACTGGGGGATATCCTGGGACACCCGACAGATGTTTTTC.

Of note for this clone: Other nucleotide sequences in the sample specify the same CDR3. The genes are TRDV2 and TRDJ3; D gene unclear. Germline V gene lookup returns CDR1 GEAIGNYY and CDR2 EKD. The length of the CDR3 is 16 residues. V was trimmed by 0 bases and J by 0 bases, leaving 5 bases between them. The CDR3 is CACDTVSSWDTRQMFF. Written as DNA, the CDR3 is TGTGCCTGTGACACCGTTAGCTCCTGGGACACCCGACAGATGTTTTTC.

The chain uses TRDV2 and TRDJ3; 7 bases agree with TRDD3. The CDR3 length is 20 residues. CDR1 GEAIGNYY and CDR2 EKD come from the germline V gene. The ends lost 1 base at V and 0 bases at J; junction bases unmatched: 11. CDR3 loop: CACDTGWGTSSSWDTRQMFF. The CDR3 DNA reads TGTGCCTGTGACACGGGTTGGGGGACTTCAAGCTCCTGGGACACCCGACAGATGTTTTTC.

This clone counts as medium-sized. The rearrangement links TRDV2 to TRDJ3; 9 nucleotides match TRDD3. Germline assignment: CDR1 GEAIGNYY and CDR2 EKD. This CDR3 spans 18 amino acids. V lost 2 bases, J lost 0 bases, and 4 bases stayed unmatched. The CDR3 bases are TGTGCCTGTGACATACTGGGGGAAAACTCCTGGGACACCCGACAGATGTTTTTC. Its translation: CACDILGENSWDTRQMFF.

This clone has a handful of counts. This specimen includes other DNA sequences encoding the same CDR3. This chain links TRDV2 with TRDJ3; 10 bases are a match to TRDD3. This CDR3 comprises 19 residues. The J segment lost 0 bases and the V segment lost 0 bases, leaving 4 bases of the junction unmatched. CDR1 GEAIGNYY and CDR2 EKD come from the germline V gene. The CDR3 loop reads CACDTVAGGYSWDTRQMFF. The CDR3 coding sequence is TGTGCCTGTGACACCGTAGCTGGGGGATACTCCTGGGACACCCGACAGATGTTTTTC.

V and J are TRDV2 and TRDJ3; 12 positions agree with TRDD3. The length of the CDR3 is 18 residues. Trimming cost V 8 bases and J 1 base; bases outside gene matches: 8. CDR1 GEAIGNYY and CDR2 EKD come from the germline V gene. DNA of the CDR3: TGTGCCTCGTATCGACTGGGGGATACTTCCTGGGACACCCGACAGATGTTTTTC. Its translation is CASYRLGDTSWDTRQMFF.

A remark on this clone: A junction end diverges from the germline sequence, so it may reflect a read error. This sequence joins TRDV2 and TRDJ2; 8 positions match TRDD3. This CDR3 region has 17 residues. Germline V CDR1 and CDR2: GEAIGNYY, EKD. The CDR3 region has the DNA TGTGCCTGTGACGTACTGGGGATACAAGCTTTGATAGCACAACTCTTCTTT. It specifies CACDVLGIQALIAQLFF.

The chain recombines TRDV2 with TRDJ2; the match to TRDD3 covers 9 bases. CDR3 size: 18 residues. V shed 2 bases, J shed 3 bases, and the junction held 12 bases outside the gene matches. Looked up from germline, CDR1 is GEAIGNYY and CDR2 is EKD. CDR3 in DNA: TGTGCCTGTGACAACTCCACTTACTGGGGGAGGGTGACAGCACAACTCTTCTTT. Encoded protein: CACDNSTYWGRVTAQLFF.

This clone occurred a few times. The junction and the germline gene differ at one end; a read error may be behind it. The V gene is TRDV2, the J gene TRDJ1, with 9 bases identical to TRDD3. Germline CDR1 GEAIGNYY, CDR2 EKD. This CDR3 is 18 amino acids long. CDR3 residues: CARDALGESSLYTDKLIF. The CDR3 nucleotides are TGTGCCCGTGACGCACTGGGGGAGTCTTCCTTGTACACCGATAAACTCATCTTT.

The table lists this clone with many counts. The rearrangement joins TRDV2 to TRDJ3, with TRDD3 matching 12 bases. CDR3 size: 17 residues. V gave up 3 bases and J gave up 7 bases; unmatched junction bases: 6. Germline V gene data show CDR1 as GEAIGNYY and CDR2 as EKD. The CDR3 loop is CACDSLLGDTDTRQMFF. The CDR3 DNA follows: TGTGCCTGTGACTCCTTACTGGGGGATACAGACACCCGACAGATGTTTTTC.

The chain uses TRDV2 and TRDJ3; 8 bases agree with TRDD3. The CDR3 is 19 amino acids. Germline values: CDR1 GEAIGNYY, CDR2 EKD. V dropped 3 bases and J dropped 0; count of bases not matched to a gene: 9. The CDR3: CACDRLTGGNSWDTRQMFF. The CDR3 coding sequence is TGTGCCTGTGACCGACTTACTGGGGGGAACTCCTGGGACACCCGACAGATGTTTTTC.

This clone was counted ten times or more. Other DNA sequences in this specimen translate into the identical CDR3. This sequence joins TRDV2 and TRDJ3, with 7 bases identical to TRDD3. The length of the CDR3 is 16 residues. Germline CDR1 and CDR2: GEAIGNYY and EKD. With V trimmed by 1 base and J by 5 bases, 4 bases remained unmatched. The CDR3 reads CACDTLGPRDTRQMFF. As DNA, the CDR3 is TGTGCCTGTGACACACTGGGGCCTCGGGACACCCGACAGATGTTTTTC.

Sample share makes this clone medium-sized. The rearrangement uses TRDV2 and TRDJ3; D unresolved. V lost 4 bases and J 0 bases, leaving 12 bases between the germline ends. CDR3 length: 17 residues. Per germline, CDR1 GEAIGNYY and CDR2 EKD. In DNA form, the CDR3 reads TGTGCCTGTGATCTTTGGGCGAGCTCCTGGGACACCCGACAGATGTTTTTC. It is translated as CACDLWASSWDTRQMFF.

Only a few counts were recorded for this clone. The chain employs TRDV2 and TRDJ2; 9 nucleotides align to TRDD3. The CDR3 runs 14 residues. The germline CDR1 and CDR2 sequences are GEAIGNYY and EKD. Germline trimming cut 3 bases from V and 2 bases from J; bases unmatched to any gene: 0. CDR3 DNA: TGTGCCTGTGACTGGGGGATATTGACAGCACAACTCTTCTTT. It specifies CACDWGILTAQLFF.

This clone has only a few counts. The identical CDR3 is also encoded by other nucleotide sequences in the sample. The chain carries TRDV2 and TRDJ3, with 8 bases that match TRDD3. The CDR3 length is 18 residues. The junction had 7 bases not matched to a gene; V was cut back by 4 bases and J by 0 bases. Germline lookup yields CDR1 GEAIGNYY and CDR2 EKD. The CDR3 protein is CACDYWGLSSWDTRQMFF. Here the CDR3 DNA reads TGTGCCTGTGATTACTGGGGGCTTAGCTCCTGGGACACCCGACAGATGTTTTTC.

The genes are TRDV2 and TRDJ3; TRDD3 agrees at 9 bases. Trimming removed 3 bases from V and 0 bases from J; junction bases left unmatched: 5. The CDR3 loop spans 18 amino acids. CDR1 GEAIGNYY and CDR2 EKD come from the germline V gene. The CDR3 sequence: CACDVLGEYSWDTRQMFF. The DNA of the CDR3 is TGTGCCTGTGACGTACTGGGGGAATACTCCTGGGACACCCGACAGATGTTTTTC.